Included here is one TCR beta chain sequence, with context. Germline CDR1 and CDR2: SNHLY and FYNNEI. V was trimmed by 8 bases and J by 6 bases, leaving 16 bases between them. This CDR3 is built from 14 residues. The sample belongs to a study of blood T cell repertoires in COVID-19. On the study more broadly: Acute-phase and convalescent COVID-19 samples originated in the United States, Italy and Spain. T cells, B-cell-depleted T cells, or PBMCs provided the cDNA or gDNA that served as material.

In the study's own analysis: Scientists estimated how many nucleated cells there were by amplifying reference gene primers. Profiling relied on immunoSEQ multiplex PCR, and the TCRdb table lists in-frame clones only, not all of them. The D gene and trimming were derived from the DNA, and the V and J assignments and clone size from that table. The repertoire holds some 150,000 clones, 88% seen once, with approximately 2.3% in the top ten. Sequencing used peripheral blood. The TCR comes from a woman between 65 and 79 years old with acute or convalescent COVID-19. The chain links TRBV2 to TRBJ2-2; possible D gene TRBD1, 6 bases. CDR3 protein: CASRNRVSSGELFF. CDR3 DNA sequence: TGTGCCAGCCGGAACAGGGTTTCTTCCGGGGAGCTGTTTTTT.